This T cell receptor (beta chain) was identified in a study of Tregs in tolerant kidney transplant recipients. As for the study in general: Recipient cells were told from donor cells by antibody staining.

The table came from immunoSEQ multiplex PCR; TCRdb's copy has only in-frame clones and leaves some out. The table lists approximately 41,000 clones, about 95% of them singletons. A remark on this clone: Its antigen is currently unknown.

This TCR derives from a human donor in good health. Input material: Tregs from blood cultured with allogeneic cells.

The CDR3 DNA follows: TGTGCCAGCAAAAAGGTCTTGTCCAATTCACCCCTCCACTTT. It translates to CASKKVLSNSPLHF. The rearrangement links TRBV6-6 to TRBJ1-6; D is ambiguous. CDR3 length: 14 amino acids. Per the germline V gene, CDR1 is MNHNY and CDR2 is SVGAGI (reference sequence). V lost 7 bases and J 7 bases, leaving 14 bases between the germline ends.